This entry lists 30 T cell receptor beta chains sequenced from one sample in a study of siplizumab effects on memory and regulatory T cells. TCRdb keeps only in-frame clones here, not all; method: immunoSEQ multiplex PCR. Of about 110,000 clones listed, about 92% are singletons. The material sequenced was CD4+ T cells sorted from blood. These receptors were collected from a human donor in good health.

The sample holds one count of this clone. This chain links TRBV7-2 with TRBJ2-7, with 9 positions matching TRBD2. The CDR3 sequence is 15 residues long. V dropped 5 bases and J dropped 0; count of bases not matched to a gene: 5. The germline V gene encodes CDR1 SGHTA and CDR2 FQGNSA. The CDR3 is CASSPSGGNSYEQYF. Here the CDR3 DNA reads TGTGCCAGCAGCCCGAGCGGGGGGAACTCCTACGAGCAGTACTTC.

The CDR3 DNA sequence: TGTGCCAGTAGTATCCCCAGGGCCGAGACCCAGTACTTC. Translating it yields CASSIPRAETQYF. The chain uses TRBV19 and TRBJ2-5; D is possibly TRBD1 (5 bases). Trimming left V 3 bases short and J 5 bases short, with 10 bases between. Germline CDR1 is LNHDA and CDR2 is SQIVND (reference sequence). The CDR3 extends over 13 amino acids.

This chain links TRBV7-8 with TRBJ2-7; no clear D gene. Germline CDR1 reads SGHVS; CDR2 reads FQNEAQ. This CDR3 is built from 13 residues. Trimming removed 0 bases from V and 3 bases from J, with 6 bases in between. The chain's CDR3 is CASSLAPFYEQYF. CDR3 DNA sequence: TGTGCCAGCAGCTTAGCACCTTTCTACGAGCAGTACTTC.

The rearrangement joins TRBV9 to TRBJ1-2; 7 bases are a match to TRBD1. The CDR3 spans 14 residues. The trim removed 4 bases at V and 3 bases at J, leaving 6 bases unmatched. Germline V gene lookup returns CDR1 SGDLS and CDR2 YYNGEE. Here the CDR3 DNA reads TGTGCCAGCAGCAAGACAGGGTGGGACTATGGCTACACCTTC. Its protein product is CASSKTGWDYGYTF.

The V and J genes are TRBV6-1 and TRBJ1-2, with D possibly being TRBD1 (6 bases). The V end lost 8 bases, the J end lost 4 bases, and 17 bases lay between the germline ends. CDR1 and CDR2 from the germline V gene are MNHNS and SASEGT. This CDR3 is 14 amino acids long. The CDR3 DNA sequence: TGTGCCAGCGATTCCTGGAGCAGGGGCTATGGCTACACCTTC. This sequence encodes CASDSWSRGYGYTF.

The V call is TRBV11-2, the J call TRBJ1-1, with 8 bases identical to TRBD1. This CDR3 region has 16 residues. Germline-derived CDR1 and CDR2 are SGHAT and FQNNGV. Trimming at V came to 5 bases and at J to 2 bases, leaving 10 bases not matched to a gene. The CDR3 sequence is CASSPLGQALNTEAFF. In DNA form, the CDR3 reads TGTGCCAGCAGCCCCTTGGGACAGGCTCTAAACACTGAAGCTTTCTTT.

V is TRBV6-6 and J is TRBJ1-2; 7 bases are shared with TRBD1. The V gene end was trimmed by 7 bases and the J gene end by 6 bases; junction bases not matched to a gene: 8. The germline V gene has CDR1 MNHNY and CDR2 SVGAGI (reference sequence). The CDR3 spans 13 residues. As DNA, the CDR3 is TGTGCCAGCACTACTCTAGGGGGCCATGGCTACACCTTC. This codes for CASTTLGGHGYTF.

This clone was observed once. The CDR3 region is CASSLGGNSGVTQYF. CDR3 nucleotide sequence: TGTGCCAGCAGCTTAGGGGGAAATAGTGGGGTTACGCAGTACTTC. V and J are TRBV7-8 and TRBJ2-7, with D hard to call. Germline loops: CDR1 SGHVS, CDR2 FQNEAQ. The V end was cut by 1 base, the J end by 9 bases, with 19 bases between. The CDR3 runs to 15 residues.

This chain joins TRBV9 and TRBJ1-2, with TRBD1 as a possible D gene (6 bases). The CDR3 covers 16 residues. Trimming took 6 bases from V and 6 from J, leaving 24 bases between them. The germline gives CDR1 SGDLS, CDR2 YYNGEE. CDR3 nucleotide sequence: TGTGCCAGCACCGAATTGCTAGGGGGGGCTTTCGATGGCTACACCTTC. It encodes CASTELLGGAFDGYTF.

V gene TRBV5-5 combines with J gene TRBJ2-7; D possibly corresponds to TRBD2 (6 bases). The CDR3 length is 17 residues. CDR1 and CDR2 (germline): SGHKS, YYEKEE (reference sequence). V lost 6 bases, J lost 3 bases, and 25 bases lay in between. The DNA of the CDR3 is TGTGCCAGCAACCCGTCAGGGCTTGGCGGGAACTTCTACGAGCAGTACTTC. This sequence encodes CASNPSGLGGNFYEQYF.

V gene TRBV5-1 combines with J gene TRBJ2-1; D is unclear. With 4 bases removed from V and 3 bases from J, the gap between germline ends came to 14 bases. The CDR3 totals 15 residues. Germline CDR1 and CDR2: SGHRS and YFSETQ. The CDR3 DNA reads as TGCGCCAGCAGCCAGGAGAGCGAGTTCTACAATGAGCAGTTCTTC. This encodes CASSQESEFYNEQFF. Filled out from reference TRBV5-1 and TRBJ2-1, the complete variable domain reads KAGVTQTPRYLIKTRGQQVTLSCSPISGHRSVSWYQQTPGQGLQFLFEYFSETQRNKGNFPGRFSGRQFSNSRSEMNVSTLELGDSALYLCASSQESEFYNEQFFGPGTRLTVL.

The rearrangement links TRBV18 to TRBJ1-2; D gene uncertain. The CDR3 consists of 13 residues. Germline V gene sequence: CDR1 KGHSH, CDR2 LQKENI. With 3 bases removed from V and 4 bases from J, the gap between germline ends came to 9 bases. The DNA of the CDR3 is TGTGCCAGCTCACCGGACGGACGCTATGGCTACACCTTC. This encodes CASSPDGRYGYTF.

This clone was observed a single time. The rearrangement uses TRBV7-3 and TRBJ1-2; D remains unclear. Trimming pared 2 bases from V and 4 bases from J, leaving 11 bases between. CDR1 is SGHTA, CDR2 FQGTGA, per germline. The CDR3 runs to 14 residues. For the CDR3, the DNA is TGTGCCAGCAGCTTATTCAGCCGGGGCTATGGCTACACCTTC. Its protein is CASSLFSRGYGYTF. Full variable domain (rest looked up from reference TRBV7-3 and TRBJ1-2): GAGVSQTPSNKVTEKGKYVELRCDPISGHTALYWYRQSLGQGPEFLIYFQGTGAADDSGLPNDRFFAVRPEGSVSTLKIQRTERGDSAVYLCASSLFSRGYGYTFGSGTRLTVV.

The chain employs TRBV27 and TRBJ2-7; 8 positions match TRBD1. The CDR3 length is 14 residues. CDR1 and CDR2 from the germline V gene are MNHEY and SMNVEV (reference sequence). V lost 5 bases and J lost 4; bases outside the gene matches: 7. The CDR3 here is CASSTQGALYEQYF. The DNA of the CDR3 is TGTGCCAGCAGTACCCAGGGGGCTTTGTACGAGCAGTACTTC.

A single count supports this clone. The chain uses TRBV7-3 and TRBJ1-1, with D uncertain. Germline CDR1 SGHTA, CDR2 FQGTGA. V was pared by 5 bases and J by 10 bases, with 17 bases between. The CDR3 spans 13 residues. The CDR3 coding sequence is TGTGCCAGCAGCCAGGCCGGAATAGATGGAGCTTTCTTT. Residues: CASSQAGIDGAFF.

The rearrangement uses TRBV5-1 and TRBJ1-2; D is perhaps TRBD1 (5 bases). The CDR3 has 12 residues. V was shortened by 4 bases and J by 7 bases, with 11 bases between the two germline ends. Germline V CDR1 and CDR2: SGHRS, YFSETQ. The CDR3 DNA follows: TGCGCCAGCAGCGATCAGGGATTTGGCTACACCTTC. Translating gives CASSDQGFGYTF.

The chain joins TRBV29-1 to TRBJ1-1; tentatively, D is TRBD1 (5 bases). Germline CDR1 and CDR2: SQVTM and ANQGSEA. The CDR3 loop spans 12 amino acids. V was shortened by 6 bases and J by 3 bases, with 11 bases between the two germline ends. Here the CDR3 DNA reads TGCAGCGTGTGGGACGGGTACACTGAAGCTTTCTTT. Translating gives CSVWDGYTEAFF.

The CDR3 spells CASSRDWGTGELFF. The CDR3 nucleotides are TGTGCCAGCAGCCGGGACTGGGGCACCGGGGAGCTGTTTTTT. V usage is TRBV27 and J usage is TRBJ2-2; D perhaps matches TRBD2 (6 bases). The CDR3 is 14 amino acids. V gave up 6 bases and J gave up 4 bases, with 12 bases separating them. Germline V gives CDR1 MNHEY, CDR2 SMNVEV (reference sequence).

The chain recombines TRBV14 with TRBJ2-3; D is perhaps TRBD1 (6 bases). The CDR3 length is 16 residues. Germline CDR1 SGHDN, CDR2 FVKESK. V was shortened by 2 bases and J by 1 base, with 13 bases between the two germline ends. CDR3 DNA: TGTGCCAGCAGCCAATTACAGGGAAGCGGCACAGATACGCAGTATTTT. Its protein is CASSQLQGSGTDTQYF.

This chain links TRBV5-1 with TRBJ1-1; D might be TRBD1 (5 bases). V lost 4 bases, J lost 1 base, and 11 bases lay in between. Germline V gene lookup returns CDR1 SGHRS and CDR2 YFSETQ. The CDR3 is 14 amino acids. The CDR3 nucleotides are TGCGCCAGCAGCAGGAACACAGGGAACACTGAAGCTTTCTTT. This gives the protein CASSRNTGNTEAFF.

This clone was seen a few times. The chain uses TRBV11-2 and TRBJ2-3; 7 nucleotides line up with TRBD1. J lost 2 bases, V lost 5 bases, and 7 bases had no gene match. This CDR3 is built from 15 residues. The germline V gene has CDR1 SGHAT and CDR2 FQNNGV. The CDR3 DNA reads as TGTGCCAGCAGCACGGGACAGAGCTACACAGATACGCAGTATTTT. Translating it yields CASSTGQSYTDTQYF.

J is TRBJ1-2 and V is TRBV19; no clear D gene. Germline values: CDR1 LNHDA, CDR2 SQIVND (reference sequence). The CDR3 consists of 13 residues. V lost 7 bases and J lost 1, with 10 bases in between. CDR3 loop: CASTSDRNYGYTF. CDR3 coding DNA: TGTGCCAGTACCTCCGACCGTAACTATGGCTACACCTTC.

This chain joins TRBV13 and TRBJ2-1, with a tentative D call TRBD2 (7 bases). Germline CDR1 is PRHDT and CDR2 is FYEKMQ (reference sequence). V was trimmed by 6 bases and J by 6 bases, leaving 15 bases between them. There are 14 residues in the CDR3. The CDR3 here is CASSDKGGINEQFF. In DNA form, the CDR3 reads TGTGCCAGCAGTGATAAGGGGGGGATCAATGAGCAGTTCTTC.

The rearrangement links TRBV7-9 to TRBJ2-3; D tentatively reads TRBD1 or TRBD2 (5 bases each). This CDR3 is built from 15 residues. Germline values: CDR1 SEHNR, CDR2 FQNEAQ (reference sequence). Trimming shortened V by 1 base and J by 3 bases, and 11 bases separated the two germline ends. The CDR3 DNA reads TGTGCCAGCAGCTTAGGACCAGGGAGAACAGATACGCAGTATTTT. It yields the protein CASSLGPGRTDTQYF.

This chain uses TRBV30 with TRBJ2-7; a weak D match, TRBD1 (5 bases). The CDR3 is 15 amino acids. The germline V gene has CDR1 GTSNPN and CDR2 SVGIG (reference sequence). V lost 2 bases to trimming and J lost 6 bases, with 20 bases between them. The CDR3 coding sequence is TGTGCCTGGAGTTCCGACCTGGGGCGGTCGACCGAGCAGTACTTC. This sequence encodes CAWSSDLGRSTEQYF.

CDR3 region: CASTFSGQFYNEQFF. CDR3 bases: TGTGCCAGCACCTTTTCGGGACAGTTCTACAATGAGCAGTTCTTC. The chain links TRBV7-2 to TRBJ2-1; 7 bases match TRBD1. The CDR3 is made up of 15 amino acids. Germline V gives CDR1 SGHTA, CDR2 FQGNSA. The V and J ends lost 7 bases and 3 bases, in that order; junction bases with no gene match: 9.

This chain joins TRBV5-1 and TRBJ1-1; D ambiguous. V was shortened by 0 bases and J by 7 bases, with 13 bases between the two germline ends. CDR1 is SGHRS, CDR2 YFSETQ, per germline. The CDR3 extends over 14 amino acids. The CDR3 spells CASSLDVNQNEAFF. CDR3 coding DNA: TGCGCCAGCAGCTTGGACGTCAACCAGAATGAAGCTTTCTTT.

This clone was counted only a few times. The chain joins TRBV25-1 to TRBJ1-2; D is uncertain. Germline CDR1 reads MGHDK; CDR2 reads SYGVNS. There are 11 residues in the CDR3. The V and J ends lost 7 bases and 4 bases respectively, with 7 bases between them. The CDR3 region has the DNA TGTGCCAGCAACTGGGGCTATGGCTACACCTTC. Translation gives CASNWGYGYTF.

V and J are TRBV19 and TRBJ2-1; D perhaps matches TRBD2 (5 bases). V lost 5 bases and J lost 9, with 14 bases in between. Germline CDR1 and CDR2: LNHDA and SQIVND (reference sequence). This CDR3 is built from 13 residues. CDR3 DNA sequence: TGTGCCAGTAGTTCCGGGTACGGGATTGAGCAGTTCTTC. Amino acid sequence: CASSSGYGIEQFF.

The chain joins TRBV4-1 to TRBJ2-3, with 12 bases aligning to TRBD2. The junction had 1 base not matched to a gene; V was cut back by 0 bases and J by 3 bases. CDR1 is MGHRA, CDR2 YSYEKL, per germline. This CDR3 comprises 16 residues. DNA for the CDR3: TGCGCCAGCAGCCAAGAACTAGCGGGGGGTACAGATACGCAGTATTTT. Its translation: CASSQELAGGTDTQYF.